The TCR beta chain described here comes from a study of blood T cell repertoires in COVID-19. Across the whole study: Both acute and convalescent COVID-19 samples were obtained from the United States, Italy and Spain.

This CDR3 is 15 amino acids long. With V trimmed by 5 bases and J by 3 bases, 7 bases remained unmatched. Looked up from germline, CDR1 is SNHLY and CDR2 is FYNNEI. Participants came from under 30 US areas, aged about 18 to 89 years. Each recovered donor of Cohort 3 presented with two negative PCRs, clearance, or symptom resolution. The data were produced by immunoSEQ multiplex PCR, yet TCRdb's version contains in-frame clones alone and is incomplete. The repertoire has 350,000 or so clones, approximately 84% of them found once; the top ten carry 0.9% to 1.2%. This clone was recorded only once. This sequence joins TRBV2 and TRBJ1-5, with 7 nucleotides matching TRBD1. Sequencing was performed on PBMCs or T cells enriched from blood (not recorded which). The clonotype was recovered from a woman in her thirties who had recovered from COVID-19. CDR3 in DNA: TGTGCCAGCAGTAAGTACGACAGGGACAATCAGCCCCAGCATTTT. Amino acids: CASSKYDRDNQPQHF.